This T cell receptor (beta chain) was identified in a study of identical twins. Broader study findings: Out-of-frame alpha sequences shared by twins were enriched for low generation probability.

V was pared by 0 bases and J by 1 base, with 6 bases of the junction left unmatched. The CDR3 length is 15 residues. Germline CDR1 reads SQVTM; CDR2 reads ANQGSEA. A remark on this clonotype: Antigen specificity is unknown.

One entry per CDR3 protein, called by TCRdb with MiXCR from the 5' RACE reads. This table has a few hundred thousand distinct CDR3 sequences, about 18% appearing once. Specimen: naive T cells sorted from blood. This rearrangement joins TRBV29-1 to TRBJ2-7, with 7 bases matching TRBD1. The source of this sequence is a man over 45 in good health. CDR3 DNA sequence: TGCAGCGTTGAAGATTGGACAGGAATTTCCTACGAGCAGTACTTC. It translates to CSVEDWTGISYEQYF.